This T cell receptor (beta chain) came from a study of STAT5B mutations in CD4+ large granular lymphocyte leukemia (dated by TCRdb to between 2020 and 2023). Describing the broader study: Among the healthy controls, the CDR3 'QG' motif was associated with a particular HLA allele. Flow cytometry on FACSCanto II or FACSVerse confirmed that purified fractions exceeded 95% purity among lymphocytes. The study compared the TCRbeta repertoires of patients with CD4+ T-cell large granular lymphocyte leukemia against the TCRbeta repertoires of healthy blood donors. Paper-wide results and their limitations: The data were not HLA-matched, and the relatively small sample size could explain the higher clonality seen in CD4+ compared with CD8+ T-LGLL. Greater clonality appeared to be present in CD4-sorted patient repertoires than in healthy CD4+ repertoires, and the difference was retained after the putative leukemic clones were removed. Each patient's main leukemic clonotypes were private, but roughly a quarter of these clonotypes showed up at low frequency in the non-leukemic repertoires of other patients. TRBV06-family usage was enriched among the top patient clones (8/27) compared with healthy controls (2/35).

TCRbeta rearrangements were sequenced from genomic DNA using the immunoSEQ assay at survey resolution. The original methods were these. In the TCR sequencing data, the smallest productive clonotype frequency that could be detected was 2.59 x 10-5. Analyses included only productive TCRbeta rearrangements, meaning complete and in-frame sequences. The clonality of each sample was calculated as Simpson clonality in the immunoSEQ Analyzer version 3.0. Clones were grouped by frequency into very rare, small, medium, large (1-20%) or hyperexpanded (>20%) categories. Generation probabilities were estimated with OLGA 1.2.3, V-gene circos plots were made with VDJtools, specificities were searched in VDJdb, and CDR3 motifs were identified with GLIPH. TCRdb's version of the immuneACCESS table is confined to in-frame rearrangements and falls short of the full clone set. An unresolved V gene accounts for under half of the shortfall where checked; the remainder is of unknown origin. V, J and clone size reflect that table, while D and trimming were determined from the DNA. The sample records 30,000 or so clones, about 81% of which are singletons. The ten largest clones represent approximately 2.8% of the sample.

This clone turned up a few times. No antigen is known for it. Compared with germline, one end of the junction differs, possibly owing to a read error. The germline V gene specifies SGHAT as CDR1 and FQNNGV as CDR2. The CDR3 runs 13 residues from the cysteine to the phenylalanine. CDR3 DNA is the only sequence kept; it has 39 bases, read in frame from the first base. Buffy coats from 37 blood donors, supplied by the Finnish Red Cross blood service, were used as healthy controls. All TCR-sequenced material derived from peripheral blood: patient blood samples and healthy donor buffy coats. Peripheral blood mononuclear cells were isolated by Ficoll-Hypaque gradient centrifugation. Magnetic purification was used to isolate CD4+ cells from the buffy coats of the healthy controls. The Gentra Puregene Cell and Tissue kit was used for genomic DNA extraction, and quantification was performed on a Qubit 2.0 fluorometer.

The source material was CD4+ T cells from blood buffy coats. Recombination connected TRBV11-2 to TRBJ1-2, with the D segment identity uncertain. The clonotype originates from a human donor in good health. At the DNA level, the sequence is TGTGCCAGCAGCTCCCATCACGGGATAGCCCCCAAATTC. This sequence encodes CASSSHHGIAPKF.